This is a list of T cell receptor beta chains from one sample in a study of blood T cell repertoires in COVID-19. Data came from immunoSEQ multiplex PCR; TCRdb stores just in-frame clones and leaves some out. The repertoire includes around 170,000 clones, approximately 88% of them detected once, and roughly 2.9% sits in the top ten. Sequenced input: peripheral blood. These receptor sequences come from a woman aged 55-75 years with acute or convalescent COVID-19. Each CDR3 is given with its conserved first and last residue. The D gene is left open where the match is weak. Expanded clones get a size class; other rows say once, few or many, or leave the size out.

cdr3_nt	cdr3_aa	clone_size	d_call	j_call	v_call	cdr3_length
TGTGCCAGCAGCCAAGTTAACAGGGGCCCTGAAGCTTTCTTT	CASSQVNRGPEAFF	.	TRBD1	TRBJ1-1	TRBV3-1/TRBV3-2	14
TGTGCCAGCAGCCAGCTAGCGGGGGGAAACGAGCAGTACTTC	CASSQLAGGNEQYF	few	TRBD2	TRBJ2-7	TRBV3-1/TRBV3-2	14
TGCAGCGTTGAAGACCCCGGCCGGGACTATGGCTACACCTTC	CSVEDPGRDYGYTF	.	.	TRBJ1-2	TRBV29-1	14
TGTGCCAGCAGCCGATCACTTGGACAGGGGGGAGAGACCCAGTACTTC	CASSRSLGQGGETQYF	.	TRBD1	TRBJ2-5	TRBV9	16
TGCGCCAGCAGCCAAGATGATCAGGGGCCGCCGGAAAAACTGTTTTTT	CASSQDDQGPPEKLFF	.	.	TRBJ1-4	TRBV4-1	16
TGTGCCAGCTCACTACTGGACTCCGGGACAGCGAACACTGAAGCTTTCTTT	CASSLLDSGTANTEAFF	.	TRBD1	TRBJ1-1	TRBV18	17
TGTGCCAGCAGCTTAGGGAGAGAAGGCCAGCAAGAGACCCAGTACTTC	CASSLGREGQQETQYF	.	.	TRBJ2-5	TRBV7-9	16
TGTGCCAGCTCACAACTACAAAATAGCAATCAGCCCCAGCATTTT	CASSQLQNSNQPQHF	.	.	TRBJ1-5	TRBV18	15
TGTGCCAGCAGCCAACAGACAGGCTCCCATGAAAAACTGTTTTTT	CASSQQTGSHEKLFF	.	.	TRBJ1-4	TRBV3-1/TRBV3-2	15
TGTGCCAGCAGTTTCCGGGACAGGGGGGGCTACACCTTC	CASSFRDRGGYTF	.	TRBD1	TRBJ1-2	TRBV12-3/TRBV12-4	13
TGTGCCAGCATAGGACAGGGGGACACAGATACGCAGTATTTT	CASIGQGDTDTQYF	.	TRBD1	TRBJ2-3	TRBV2	14
TGTGCCAGCAGCCCCGGGGGGGGCAAGACTGAAGCTTTCTTT	CASSPGGGKTEAFF	.	.	TRBJ1-1	TRBV7-6	14
TGTGCCAGCAGCCGGGACAGGGGGAACTATGGCTACACCTTC	CASSRDRGNYGYTF	few	TRBD1	TRBJ1-2	TRBV5-6	14
TGTGCCACCAGGGGACAGGGTCATCAAGGCGGGGAGCTGTTTTTT	CATRGQGHQGGELFF	few	TRBD1	TRBJ2-2	TRBV24-1	15
TGTGCCAGCAGTTCTCAAACAAATAATTCACCCCTCCACTTT	CASSSQTNNSPLHF	.	.	TRBJ1-6	TRBV25-1	14
TGTGCCAGCAGTGATACGACAGGATCTAATTCACCCCTCCACTTT	CASSDTTGSNSPLHF	.	.	TRBJ1-6	TRBV28	15
TGTGCCAGCAGCGTACAACAGGGGAACACCATATATTTT	CASSVQQGNTIYF	.	TRBD1	TRBJ1-3	TRBV9	13
TGTGCCAGCAGCTGGACAGGGGGCGTCAAAAACATTCAGTACTTC	CASSWTGGVKNIQYF	.	TRBD1	TRBJ2-4	TRBV27	15
TGTGCCAGCAGCTTAGGGACAGGGGGGAGTTCACCCCTCCACTTT	CASSLGTGGSSPLHF	.	TRBD1	TRBJ1-6	TRBV7-2	15
TGTGCCAGCAACAGGGATCGGGATGAAAAACTGTTTTTT	CASNRDRDEKLFF	.	.	TRBJ1-4	TRBV2	13
TGTGCCAGCAGCCCATCAGTGAACACCGGGGAGCTGTTTTTT	CASSPSVNTGELFF	.	.	TRBJ2-2	TRBV9	14
TGTGCCAGCAGTCCCCCGGGACAGGGGAGTGAAGCTTTCTTT	CASSPPGQGSEAFF	.	TRBD1	TRBJ1-1	TRBV6-5	14
TGTGCCAGCAGTTACTCAGGGGAGAGGAGGGACGAGCAGTACTTC	CASSYSGERRDEQYF	once	.	TRBJ2-7	TRBV6-5	15
TGTGCCAGCCGAGTTGGGACAGGGGACAATTCACCCCTCCACTTT	CASRVGTGDNSPLHF	.	TRBD1	TRBJ1-6	TRBV9	15
TGTGCCAGCAGTTATTCGGACATAACGGGCTACACCTTC	CASSYSDITGYTF	.	.	TRBJ1-2	TRBV6-5	13
TGTGCCTGGAATTCAAACAGGGGGAATTCACCCCTCCACTTT	CAWNSNRGNSPLHF	.	TRBD1	TRBJ1-6	TRBV30	14
TGCGCCAGCAGCCAAGATCGGGGGAGCAATTCACCCCTCCACTTT	CASSQDRGSNSPLHF	.	.	TRBJ1-6	TRBV4-1	15
TGTGCCTCGGGGTCATACGGGAGGTCCTACGAGCAGTACTTC	CASGSYGRSYEQYF	.	TRBD2	TRBJ2-7	TRBV30	14
TGTGCCAGTAGTATAGTTCCCGGGTCCACTGAAGCTTTCTTT	CASSIVPGSTEAFF	.	.	TRBJ1-1	TRBV19	14
TGTGCCAGCAGCCCCGTAGCCAGGGGCGGCTACACCTTC	CASSPVARGGYTF	.	.	TRBJ1-2	TRBV7-2	13
TGTGCCAGCAGTCCAAACAGGTATACGCAGTATTTT	CASSPNRYTQYF	.	.	TRBJ2-3	TRBV27	12
TGTGCCAGCAGCAAGCGGGGGGGCGTCTACGAGCAGTACTTC	CASSKRGGVYEQYF	.	TRBD2	TRBJ2-7	TRBV7-9	14
TGTGCCAGCAGCCAAGGGCGGGGGAAGAGGCAGTTCTTC	CASSQGRGKRQFF	.	TRBD2	TRBJ2-1	TRBV3-1/TRBV3-2	13
TGTGCCAGCAGTGAACGTTGGCAGGCGACGGCGTCCGACACTGAAGCTTTCTTT	CASSERWQATASDTEAFF	many	.	TRBJ1-1	TRBV2	18
TGTGCCAGCAGTTACTCGATTCAGGCCCCCAATCAGCCCCAGCATTTT	CASSYSIQAPNQPQHF	.	.	TRBJ1-5	TRBV6-5	16
TGTGCCAGCAGTCTACAGGGGGCCTCGGGGTATGGCTACACCTTC	CASSLQGASGYGYTF	.	TRBD1	TRBJ1-2	TRBV27	15
TGTGCCAGCAGCCTTTTCGGGGACGGAGGGAATTCACCCCTCCACTTT	CASSLFGDGGNSPLHF	.	.	TRBJ1-6	TRBV9	16
TGTGCCAGCAGTCATGACAGGTCTGAGAAGTTCTTC	CASSHDRSEKFF	once	.	TRBJ2-1	TRBV6-6	12
TGTGCCACCAGTGATCCAAGGGGTGTGGGGAACATTCAGTACTTC	CATSDPRGVGNIQYF	.	.	TRBJ2-4	TRBV24-1	15
TGCGCCAGCAGCCAAGTCGGGACAGGGAACTATGGCTACACCTTC	CASSQVGTGNYGYTF	.	TRBD1	TRBJ1-2	TRBV4-1	15
TGTGCCAGCAGTTATCAAGCGGGGATCACAGATACGCAGTATTTT	CASSYQAGITDTQYF	once	TRBD2	TRBJ2-3	TRBV6-5	15